The 30 T cell receptor beta chains in this list originate from one sample, sequenced in a study of blood T cells in healthy people across ages. PCR was performed a second time for about 7 to 12 cycles using a sample-barcoded 5' primer and a J-beta primer mix. TCRdb used MiXCR to reprocess the 5' RACE reads, holding one entry per CDR3 protein. The sample records 1,100,000 or so distinct CDR3 sequences, under 55% being singletons. The sequenced material came from blood. The receptors stem from a woman in her sixties or seventies in good health.

V gene TRBV3-1 combines with J gene TRBJ2-7; D possibly corresponds to TRBD2 (6 bases). With 3 bases removed from V and 2 bases from J, the gap between germline ends came to 14 bases. Germline CDR1 LGHDT, CDR2 YNNKEL (reference sequence). The CDR3 totals 15 residues. The CDR3 nucleotides read TGTGCCAGCAGCCAGGGCACGGGGGTGCCCTACGAGCAGTACTTC. The encoded protein is CASSQGTGVPYEQYF.

The chain has TRBV28 and TRBJ1-6, with 7 nucleotides matching TRBD1. The CDR3 is made up of 13 amino acids. With 5 bases clipped from V and 8 bases from J, the junction kept 3 bases outside the gene matches. Germline loops: CDR1 MDHEN, CDR2 SYDVKM. CDR3 protein: CASSLDRDSPLHF. The CDR3 coding sequence is TGTGCCAGCAGTCTCGACAGGGATTCACCCCTCCACTTT.

The chain carries TRBV20-1 and TRBJ2-7; 9 nucleotides agree with TRBD2. J gave up 4 bases and V 3 bases, and 4 bases lay outside the gene matches. The CDR3 loop spans 13 amino acids. Germline-derived CDR1 and CDR2 are DFQATT and SNEGSKA (reference sequence). DNA for the CDR3: TGCAGTGCTAGGACTAGCGGAGCATACGAGCAGTACTTC. It codes for CSARTSGAYEQYF.

V is TRBV6-2 or TRBV6-3 and J is TRBJ1-4, with unresolved D. The CDR3 loop spans 16 amino acids. The ends were cut back, 6 bases at V and 1 base at J, with 15 bases in the middle. Per the germline V gene, CDR1 is MNHEY and CDR2 is SVGEGT. The CDR3 bases are TGTGCCAGCAGGCGATCGGGTGTCCGAACTAATGAAAAACTGTTTTTT. Translated: CASRRSGVRTNEKLFF.

The chain uses TRBV6-5 and TRBJ2-3; D is undetermined. Deletions cut 5 bases from V and 4 bases from J, with 10 bases between. The germline CDR1 and CDR2 sequences are MNHEY and SVGAGI. The CDR3 spans 13 residues. The CDR3, as DNA: TGTGCCAGCAGTACGGTGTTGGCAGATACGCAGTATTTT. It is translated as CASSTVLADTQYF.

The CDR3 is CASSGLQGGLIDNEQFF. CDR3 bases: TGTGCCAGCAGCGGACTCCAGGGGGGTCTAATTGACAATGAGCAGTTCTTC. The genes are TRBV27 and TRBJ2-1; a possible D gene is TRBD1 (7 bases). CDR1 and CDR2 from the germline V gene are MNHEY and SMNVEV (reference sequence). V lost 6 bases to trimming and J lost 5 bases, with 23 bases between them. This CDR3 comprises 17 residues.

The gene calls are TRBV9 and TRBJ2-1; D perhaps matches TRBD2 (5 bases). V lost 5 bases to trimming and J lost 3 bases, with 9 bases between them. Germline CDR1 reads SGDLS; CDR2 reads YYNGEE. This CDR3 is 13 amino acids long. CDR3: CASRGSDYNEQFF. CDR3 nucleotide sequence: TGTGCCAGCAGGGGTAGCGACTACAATGAGCAGTTCTTC.

This clonotype showed up many times. The V and J genes are TRBV12-3 or TRBV12-4 and TRBJ2-7; 9 bases agree with TRBD1. V shed 6 bases, J shed 4 bases, and the junction held 10 bases outside the gene matches. The length of the CDR3 is 15 residues. CDR3 residues: CASSPGGTGLYEQYF. Written as DNA, the CDR3 is TGTGCCAGCAGCCCTGGCGGGACAGGGCTATACGAGCAGTACTTC.

This clonotype was seen only once. V usage is TRBV9 and J usage is TRBJ2-6, with D possibly TRBD1 on 5 matching bases. Trimming shortened V by 4 bases and J by 0 bases, and 17 bases separated the two germline ends. Germline V gene lookup returns CDR1 SGDLS and CDR2 YYNGEE. This CDR3 region has 18 residues. Here the CDR3 reads CASSLRGTEPSGANVLTF. DNA for the CDR3: TGTGCCAGCAGCCTAAGGGGTACGGAGCCCTCTGGGGCCAACGTCCTGACTTTC.

This rearrangement joins TRBV25-1 to TRBJ2-1; D may match TRBD1 or TRBD2 (8 bases each). Germline CDR1 reads MGHDK; CDR2 reads SYGVNS. The CDR3 totals 20 residues. Trimming cost V 4 bases and J 4 bases, with 29 bases left between them. CDR3 loop: CASSGPRDRGGTSGYNEQFF. The CDR3 nucleotides are TGTGCCAGCAGTGGCCCCAGAGACAGGGGTGGTACTAGCGGATACAATGAGCAGTTCTTC.

The genes are TRBV29-1 and TRBJ2-3, with 9 bases identical to TRBD2. Per the germline V gene, CDR1 is SQVTM and CDR2 is ANQGSEA. V shed 7 bases, J shed 0 bases, and the junction held 2 bases outside the gene matches. CDR3 length: 13 residues. Here the CDR3 reads CSGTSESTDTQYF. CDR3 nucleotide sequence: TGCAGCGGGACTAGCGAGAGCACAGATACGCAGTATTTT.

This clonotype was counted a single time. The V and J genes are TRBV2 and TRBJ2-3, with TRBD2 matching 10 bases. The trim removed 7 bases at V and 10 bases at J, leaving 8 bases unmatched. There are 13 residues in the CDR3. Germline V gene lookup returns CDR1 SNHLY and CDR2 FYNNEI. CDR3 in amino acids: CASMLTTSGAQYF. The CDR3 DNA reads TGTGCCAGCATGCTAACTACTAGCGGGGCGCAGTATTTT.

The chain links TRBV9 to TRBJ2-3; a possible D gene is TRBD2 (5 bases). Between the trimmed V and J ends, which lost 2 bases and 4 bases, there was a span of 11 bases. This CDR3 is built from 14 residues. CDR1 is SGDLS and CDR2 is YYNGEE in the germline V gene. CDR3 loop: CASSVSWGADTQYF. Written as DNA, the CDR3 is TGTGCCAGCAGCGTGTCCTGGGGAGCAGATACGCAGTATTTT.

This chain links TRBV6-2 or TRBV6-3 with TRBJ2-3, with D perhaps assigned TRBD1 or TRBD2 (5 bases each). In germline, CDR1 is MNHEY, CDR2 SVGEGT. Deletions cut 0 bases from V and 2 bases from J, with 21 bases between. The length of the CDR3 is 19 residues. The DNA for the CDR3 is TGTGCCAGCAGTTACTCGATAGATCTCGACAAGGGACCCACAGATACGCAGTATTTT. As protein: CASSYSIDLDKGPTDTQYF.

This sequence joins TRBV20-1 and TRBJ1-1; D is possibly TRBD1 (5 bases). Per the germline V gene, CDR1 is DFQATT and CDR2 is SNEGSKA (reference sequence). The CDR3 has 8 amino acids. CDR3 protein: CRGTGAFF. Written as DNA, the CDR3 is TGCAGAGGGACGGGAGCTTTCTTT.

The chain joins TRBV5-6 to TRBJ2-7; D is unresolved. The CDR3 covers 14 residues. Germline V gene data show CDR1 as SGHDT and CDR2 as YYEEEE. The ends were cut back, 6 bases at V and 0 bases at J, with 13 bases in the middle. CDR3 sequence (DNA): TGTGCCAGCAACACGGGTGCTAGCTCCTACGAGCAGTACTTC. Residues: CASNTGASSYEQYF. Full variable domain (outside the CDR3, taken from reference TRBV5-6 and TRBJ2-7): DAGVTQSPTHLIKTRGQQVTLRCSPKSGHDTVSWYQQALGQGPQFIFQYYEEEERQRGNFPDRFSGHQFPNYSSELNVNALLLGDSALYLCASNTGASSYEQYFGPGTRLTVT.

The V and J genes are TRBV14 and TRBJ2-5, with 7 bases identical to TRBD2. Germline V gene data show CDR1 as SGHDN and CDR2 as FVKESK. V dropped 0 bases and J dropped 11; count of bases not matched to a gene: 24. This CDR3 contains 19 residues. The CDR3 DNA sequence: TGTGCCAGCAGCCAAGAGAACTCCTATCGGGAGGACCCCTACAATGAGCAGTACTTC. This encodes CASSQENSYREDPYNEQYF. Full variable domain (outside the CDR3, taken from reference TRBV14 and TRBJ2-5): EAGVTQFPSHSVIEKGQTVTLRCDPISGHDNLYWYRRVMGKEIKFLLHFVKESKQDESGMPNNRFLAERTGGTYSTLKVQPAELEDSGVYFCASSQENSYREDPYNEQYFGPGTRLLVL.

In regard to this clonotype: It may be a read error: a sequence one base away is much more abundant. The rearrangement uses TRBV2 and TRBJ2-5; 12 nucleotides match TRBD2. J gave up 11 bases and V 3 bases, and 7 bases lay outside the gene matches. This CDR3 has 14 residues. Germline V gives CDR1 SNHLY, CDR2 FYNNEI. CDR3 loop: CASSDLAGGPLQYF. Written as DNA, the CDR3 is TGTGCCAGCAGTGATCTAGCGGGAGGGCCCTTGCAGTACTTC.

V and J are TRBV14 and TRBJ2-7; D gene ambiguous. Germline-derived CDR1 and CDR2 are SGHDN and FVKESK. CDR3 size: 14 residues. Trimming stripped 4 bases from V and 0 bases from J, with 10 bases between. The CDR3 reads CASSRRSSSYEQYF. The DNA of the CDR3 is TGTGCCAGCAGCCGACGGTCCAGCTCCTACGAGCAGTACTTC.

The chain joins TRBV20-1 to TRBJ2-3; 7 bases are a match to TRBD1. With V trimmed by 6 bases and J by 5 bases, 5 bases remained unmatched. CDR3 length: 12 amino acids. Germline V gene sequence: CDR1 DFQATT, CDR2 SNEGSKA (reference sequence). The CDR3: CSATGVLDTQYF. CDR3 bases: TGCAGTGCAACAGGGGTCCTAGATACGCAGTATTTT.

This clonotype showed up just a few times. The V gene is TRBV12-3 or TRBV12-4, the J gene TRBJ2-2; TRBD2 matches 11 bases. The CDR3 extends over 15 amino acids. J lost 0 bases, V lost 7 bases, and 1 base had no gene match. The CDR3 DNA follows: TGTGCCAGCAAACTAGCGGGGGCGAACACCGGGGAGCTGTTTTTT. Translated, it gives CASKLAGANTGELFF.

This clonotype was detected ten times or more. V and J are TRBV7-9 and TRBJ1-2; unclear D gene. Trimming removed 1 base at V and 6 bases at J, with 3 bases between. The CDR3 loop spans 11 amino acids. Germline assignment: CDR1 SEHNR and CDR2 FQNEAQ (reference sequence). In nucleotides, the CDR3 is TGTGCCAGCAGCTTAGGGGATGGCTACACCTTC. Amino acids: CASSLGDGYTF.

This chain links TRBV29-1 with TRBJ2-7, with unresolved D. This CDR3 has 12 amino acids. Germline-derived CDR1 and CDR2 are SQVTM and ANQGSEA. Trimming removed 1 base from V and 5 bases from J, with 9 bases in between. CDR3 protein: CSVEGAEDEQYF. For the CDR3, the DNA is TGCAGCGTTGAAGGGGCAGAGGACGAGCAGTACTTC.

J is TRBJ1-6 and V is TRBV14, with TRBD1 as a possible D gene (5 bases). This CDR3 comprises 16 residues. V was shortened by 6 bases and J by 1 base, with 13 bases between the two germline ends. Germline V lookup: CDR1 SGHDN, CDR2 FVKESK. CDR3 sequence: CASSPWGESYNSPLHF. The CDR3 nucleotides are TGTGCCAGCAGTCCTTGGGGGGAATCCTATAATTCACCCCTCCACTTT.

The chain is built from TRBV6-1 and TRBJ2-7; TRBD2 aligns across 7 bases. Trimming cost V 5 bases and J 5 bases; bases outside gene matches: 6. Germline CDR1 and CDR2: MNHNS and SASEGT. The CDR3 sequence is 13 residues long. Here the CDR3 DNA reads TGTGCCAGCAGTCAGACTAGCTGGCACGAGCAGTACTTC. Encoded protein: CASSQTSWHEQYF.

Worth noting for this clonotype: One end of the junction does not line up with germline, which may come from a read error. The rearrangement links TRBV29-1 to TRBJ2-7; 9 bases line up with TRBD1. The germline gives CDR1 SQVTM, CDR2 ANQGSEA. This CDR3 is built from 14 residues. DNA of the CDR3: TGCAGCGTTAAGGGACAGGGAGGACCCTACGACCAGTACTTC. Amino acid sequence: CSVKGQGGPYDQYF.

The genes are TRBV15 and TRBJ2-3; perhaps D is TRBD1 or TRBD2 (7 bases each). V was cut by 4 bases and J by 6 bases, with 14 bases left in between. The CDR3 contains 14 residues. Looked up from germline, CDR1 is LNHNV and CDR2 is YYDKDF (reference sequence). Written as DNA, the CDR3 is TGTGCCACCAGCAAGGCAGGGGGGGTCGATACGCAGTATTTT. Protein product: CATSKAGGVDTQYF.

CDR3 in amino acids: CSAQRGGADTQYF. CDR3 coding DNA: TGCAGTGCCCAAAGGGGGGGGGCAGATACGCAGTATTTT. The gene calls are TRBV20-1 and TRBJ2-3; D is perhaps TRBD2 (7 bases). CDR1 and CDR2 from the germline V gene are DFQATT and SNEGSKA (reference sequence). This CDR3 contains 13 residues. The germline V and J ends were trimmed by 6 bases and 4 bases, with 14 bases remaining between them.

The V gene is TRBV12-3 or TRBV12-4, the J gene TRBJ2-5, with D tentatively TRBD1 (6 bases). V lost 3 bases to trimming and J lost 1 base, with 9 bases between them. The CDR3 runs 14 residues. The CDR3 region has the DNA TGTGCCAGCAGTTTGGGACACCTCCAAGAGACCCAGTACTTC. Amino acid sequence: CASSLGHLQETQYF.

This clonotype has more than one count but fewer than ten. This chain links TRBV30 with TRBJ2-7; maybe TRBD2 (6 bases). Germline lookup yields CDR1 GTSNPN and CDR2 SVGIG (reference sequence). The CDR3 sequence is 12 residues long. Deletions cut 5 bases from V and 6 bases from J, with 14 bases between. The CDR3 reads CAWVRETREQYF. As DNA, the CDR3 is TGTGCCTGGGTGCGGGAAACGCGCGAGCAGTACTTC. The variable domain in full, completed from reference TRBV30 and TRBJ2-7, reads SQTIHQWPATLVQPVGSPLSLECTVEGTSNPNLYWYRQAAGRGLQLLFYSVGIGQISSEVPQNLSASRPQDRQFILSSKKLLLSDSGFYLCAWVRETREQYFGPGTRLTVT.